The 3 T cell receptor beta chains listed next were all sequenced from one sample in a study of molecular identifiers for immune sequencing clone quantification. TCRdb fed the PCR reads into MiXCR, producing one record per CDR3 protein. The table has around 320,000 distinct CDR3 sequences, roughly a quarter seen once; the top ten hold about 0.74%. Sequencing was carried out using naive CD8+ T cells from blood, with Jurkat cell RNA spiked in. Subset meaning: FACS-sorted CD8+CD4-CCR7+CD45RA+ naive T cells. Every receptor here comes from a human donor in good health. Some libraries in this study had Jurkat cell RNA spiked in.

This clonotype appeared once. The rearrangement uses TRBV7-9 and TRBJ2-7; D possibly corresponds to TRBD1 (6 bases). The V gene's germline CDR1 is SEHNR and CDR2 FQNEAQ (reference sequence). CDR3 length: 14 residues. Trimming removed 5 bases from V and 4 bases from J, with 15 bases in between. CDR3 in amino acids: CASSLVLRGYEQYV. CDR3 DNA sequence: TGTGCCAGCAGCCTCGTGCTGAGGGGGTACGAGCAGTACGTC.

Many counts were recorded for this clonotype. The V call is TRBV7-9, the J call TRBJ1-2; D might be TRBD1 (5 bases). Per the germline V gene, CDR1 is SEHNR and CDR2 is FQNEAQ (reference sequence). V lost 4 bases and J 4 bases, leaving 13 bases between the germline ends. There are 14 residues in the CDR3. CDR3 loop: CASSSDGDVYGYTF. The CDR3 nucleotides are TGTGCCAGCAGCTCAGACGGGGACGTCTATGGCTACACCTTC. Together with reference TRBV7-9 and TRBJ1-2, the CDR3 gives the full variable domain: DTGVSQNPRHKITKRGQNVTFRCDPISEHNRLYWYRQTLGQGPEFLTYFQNEAQLEKSRLLSDRFSAERPKGSFSTLEIQRTEQGDSAMYLCASSSDGDVYGYTFGSGTRLTVV.

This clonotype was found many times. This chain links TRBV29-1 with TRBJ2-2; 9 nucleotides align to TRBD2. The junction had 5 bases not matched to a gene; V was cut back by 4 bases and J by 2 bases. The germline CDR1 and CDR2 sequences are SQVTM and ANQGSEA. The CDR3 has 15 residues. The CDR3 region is CSVVAGGDNTGELFF. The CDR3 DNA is TGCAGCGTTGTTGCGGGAGGGGATAACACCGGGGAGCTGTTTTTT.